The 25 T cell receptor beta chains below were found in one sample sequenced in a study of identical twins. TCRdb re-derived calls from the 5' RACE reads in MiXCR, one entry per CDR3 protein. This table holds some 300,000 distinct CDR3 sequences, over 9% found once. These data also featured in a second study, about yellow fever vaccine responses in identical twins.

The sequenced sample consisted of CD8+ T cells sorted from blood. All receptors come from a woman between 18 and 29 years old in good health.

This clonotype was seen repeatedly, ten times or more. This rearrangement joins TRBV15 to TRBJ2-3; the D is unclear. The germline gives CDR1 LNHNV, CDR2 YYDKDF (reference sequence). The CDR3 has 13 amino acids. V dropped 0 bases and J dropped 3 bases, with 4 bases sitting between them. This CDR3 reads CATSRDRTDTQYF. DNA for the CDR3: TGTGCCACCAGCAGAGATAGGACAGATACGCAGTATTTT.

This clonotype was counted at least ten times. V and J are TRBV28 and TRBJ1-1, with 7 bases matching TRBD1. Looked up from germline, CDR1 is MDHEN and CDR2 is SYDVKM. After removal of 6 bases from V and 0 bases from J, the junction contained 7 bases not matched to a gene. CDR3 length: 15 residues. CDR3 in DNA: TGTGCCAGCAGGGAACAGGGGCCCATGAACACTGAAGCTTTCTTT. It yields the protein CASREQGPMNTEAFF.

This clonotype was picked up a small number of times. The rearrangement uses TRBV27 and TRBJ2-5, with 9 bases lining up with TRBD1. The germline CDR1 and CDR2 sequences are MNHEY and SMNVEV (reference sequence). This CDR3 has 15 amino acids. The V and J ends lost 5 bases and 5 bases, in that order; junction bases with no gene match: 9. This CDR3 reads CASSAWTGASETQYF. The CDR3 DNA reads TGTGCCAGCAGTGCATGGACAGGGGCTTCGGAGACCCAGTACTTC.

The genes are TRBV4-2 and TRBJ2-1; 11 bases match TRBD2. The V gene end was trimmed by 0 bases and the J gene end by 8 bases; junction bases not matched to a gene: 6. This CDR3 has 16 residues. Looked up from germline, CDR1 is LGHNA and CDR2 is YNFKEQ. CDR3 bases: TGTGCCAGCAGCCAAGAATTAGCGGGAGGGTTCGATGAGCAGTTCTTC. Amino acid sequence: CASSQELAGGFDEQFF.

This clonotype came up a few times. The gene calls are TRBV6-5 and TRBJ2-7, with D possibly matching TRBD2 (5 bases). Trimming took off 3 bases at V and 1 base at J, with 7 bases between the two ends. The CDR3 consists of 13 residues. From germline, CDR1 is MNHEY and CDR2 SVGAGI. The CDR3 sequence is CASSYTGSYEQYF. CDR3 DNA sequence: TGTGCCAGCAGTTATACGGGATCCTACGAGCAGTACTTC.

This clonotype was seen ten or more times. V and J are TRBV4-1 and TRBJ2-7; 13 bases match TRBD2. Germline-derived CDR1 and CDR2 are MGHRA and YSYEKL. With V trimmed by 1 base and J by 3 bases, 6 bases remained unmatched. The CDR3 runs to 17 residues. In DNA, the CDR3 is TGCGCCAGCAGCCAAGTATGGACTAGCGGGAGTCTCTACGAGCAGTACTTC. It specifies CASSQVWTSGSLYEQYF.

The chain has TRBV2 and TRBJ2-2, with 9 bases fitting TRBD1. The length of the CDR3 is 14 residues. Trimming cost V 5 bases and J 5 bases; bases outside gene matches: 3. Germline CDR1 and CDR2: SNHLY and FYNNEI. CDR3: CASSSGTGTGELFF. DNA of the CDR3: TGTGCCAGCAGTTCCGGGACAGGGACCGGGGAGCTGTTTTTT.

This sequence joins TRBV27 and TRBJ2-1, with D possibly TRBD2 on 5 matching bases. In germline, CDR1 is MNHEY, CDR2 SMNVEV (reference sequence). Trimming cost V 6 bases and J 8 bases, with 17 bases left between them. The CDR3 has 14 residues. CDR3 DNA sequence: TGTGCCAGCAGCCAACGACTCGTCGGGGATGAGCAGTTCTTC. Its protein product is CASSQRLVGDEQFF.

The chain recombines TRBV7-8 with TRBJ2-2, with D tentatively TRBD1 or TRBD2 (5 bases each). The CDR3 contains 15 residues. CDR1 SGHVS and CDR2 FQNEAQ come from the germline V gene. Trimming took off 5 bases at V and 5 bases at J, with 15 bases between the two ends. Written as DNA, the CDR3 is TGTGCCAGCAGCCACCCCCCCTGGGGGACCGGGGAGCTGTTTTTT. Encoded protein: CASSHPPWGTGELFF.

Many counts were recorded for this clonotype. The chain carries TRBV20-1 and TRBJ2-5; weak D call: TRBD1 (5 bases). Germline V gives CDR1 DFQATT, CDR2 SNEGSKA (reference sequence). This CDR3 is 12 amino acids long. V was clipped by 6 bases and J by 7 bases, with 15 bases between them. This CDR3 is CSATGHLGTQYF. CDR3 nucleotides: TGCAGTGCAACCGGACACCTGGGGACCCAGTACTTC.

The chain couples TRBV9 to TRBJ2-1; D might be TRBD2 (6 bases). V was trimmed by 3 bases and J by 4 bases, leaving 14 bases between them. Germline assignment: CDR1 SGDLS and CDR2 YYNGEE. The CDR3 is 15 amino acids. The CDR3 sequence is CASSESGTPYNEQFF. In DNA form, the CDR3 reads TGTGCCAGCAGCGAATCCGGGACTCCGTACAATGAGCAGTTCTTC.

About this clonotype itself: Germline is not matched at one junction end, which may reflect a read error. The CDR3 sequence: CAGSFPTSAETQYF. The CDR3 DNA reads TGTGCCGGCAGCTTCCCGACTAGCGCGGAGACCCAGTACTTC. This chain uses TRBV7-9 with TRBJ2-5, with TRBD2 matching 8 bases. The CDR3 is 14 residues long. Looked up from germline, CDR1 is SEHNR and CDR2 is FQNEAQ (reference sequence).

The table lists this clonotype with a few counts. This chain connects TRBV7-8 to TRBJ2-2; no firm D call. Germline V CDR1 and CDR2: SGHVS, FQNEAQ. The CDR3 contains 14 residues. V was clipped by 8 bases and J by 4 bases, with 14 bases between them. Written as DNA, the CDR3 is TGTGCCAGCCAAACCCCCATTCTCACCGGGGAGCTGTTTTTT. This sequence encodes CASQTPILTGELFF.

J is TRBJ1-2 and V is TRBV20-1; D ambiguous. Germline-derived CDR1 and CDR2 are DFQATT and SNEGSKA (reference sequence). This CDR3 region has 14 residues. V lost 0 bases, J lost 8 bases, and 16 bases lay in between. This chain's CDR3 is CSARDSTSTGGYTF. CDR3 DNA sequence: TGCAGTGCTAGAGATTCAACTTCCACGGGGGGCTACACCTTC.

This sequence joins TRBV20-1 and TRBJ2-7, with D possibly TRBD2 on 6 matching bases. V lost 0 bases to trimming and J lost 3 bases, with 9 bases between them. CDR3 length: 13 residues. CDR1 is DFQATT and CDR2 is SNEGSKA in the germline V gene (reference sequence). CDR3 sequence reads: CSAREGTYYEQYV. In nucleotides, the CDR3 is TGCAGTGCTAGAGAAGGGACTTACTACGAGCAGTACGTC.

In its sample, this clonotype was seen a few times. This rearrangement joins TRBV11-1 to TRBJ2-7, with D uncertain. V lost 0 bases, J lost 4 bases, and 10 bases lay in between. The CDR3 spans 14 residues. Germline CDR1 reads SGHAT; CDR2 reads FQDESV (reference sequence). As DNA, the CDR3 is TGTGCCAGCAGCTTAGCTGGAAAGGGTTACGAGCAGTACTTC. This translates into CASSLAGKGYEQYF.

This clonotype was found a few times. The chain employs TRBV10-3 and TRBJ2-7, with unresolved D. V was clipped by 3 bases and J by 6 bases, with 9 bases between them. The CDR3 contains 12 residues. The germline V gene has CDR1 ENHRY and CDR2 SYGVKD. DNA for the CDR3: TGTGCCATCAGTGATGAAAGGGTCGAGCAGTACGTC. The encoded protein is CAISDERVEQYV.

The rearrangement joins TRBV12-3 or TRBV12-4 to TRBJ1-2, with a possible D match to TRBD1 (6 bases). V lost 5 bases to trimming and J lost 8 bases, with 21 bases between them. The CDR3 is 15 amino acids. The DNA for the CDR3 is TGTGCCAGCAGTCCAATCCTGGCAGGGGAGGGAGGCTACACCTTC. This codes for CASSPILAGEGGYTF.

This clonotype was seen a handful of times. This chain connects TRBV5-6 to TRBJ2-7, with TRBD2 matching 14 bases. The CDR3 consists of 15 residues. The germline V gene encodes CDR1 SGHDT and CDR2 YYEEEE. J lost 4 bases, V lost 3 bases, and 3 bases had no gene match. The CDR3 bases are TGTGCCAGCAGCTCGACTAGCGGGGGGGGTTACGAGCAGTACGTC. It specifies CASSSTSGGGYEQYV.

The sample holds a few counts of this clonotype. Here the CDR3 DNA reads TGCAGTGCTAGAGATCTCGAGGACTTCTACGAGCAGTACTTC. Amino acid sequence: CSARDLEDFYEQYF. V and J are TRBV20-1 and TRBJ2-7; D possibly corresponds to TRBD2 (5 bases). Between the trimmed V and J ends, which lost 0 bases and 3 bases, there was a span of 12 bases. Per the germline V gene, CDR1 is DFQATT and CDR2 is SNEGSKA (reference sequence). This CDR3 region has 14 residues.

Here the CDR3 DNA reads TGTGCCAGCAGTGAACTAGCGGGCCGCTACAATGAGCAGTTCTTC. Translating gives CASSELAGRYNEQFF. This chain uses TRBV2 with TRBJ2-1; 8 bases agree with TRBD2. This CDR3 comprises 15 residues. Per germline, CDR1 SNHLY and CDR2 FYNNEI. J was trimmed by 3 bases and V by 2 bases; bases with no gene match: 3.

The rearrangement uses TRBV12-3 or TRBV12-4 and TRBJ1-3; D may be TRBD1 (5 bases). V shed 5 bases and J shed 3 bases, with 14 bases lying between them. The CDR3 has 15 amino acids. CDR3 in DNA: TGTGCCAGCAGTGGGGGAACAGGAATTGGAAACACCATATATTTT. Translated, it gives CASSGGTGIGNTIYF.

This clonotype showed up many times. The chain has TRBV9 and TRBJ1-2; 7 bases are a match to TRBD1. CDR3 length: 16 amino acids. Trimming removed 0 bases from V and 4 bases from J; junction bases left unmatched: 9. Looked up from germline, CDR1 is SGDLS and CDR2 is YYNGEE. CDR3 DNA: TGTGCCAGCAGCGTAGCCCTGGACAGGAACTTCTATGGCTACACCTTC. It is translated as CASSVALDRNFYGYTF.

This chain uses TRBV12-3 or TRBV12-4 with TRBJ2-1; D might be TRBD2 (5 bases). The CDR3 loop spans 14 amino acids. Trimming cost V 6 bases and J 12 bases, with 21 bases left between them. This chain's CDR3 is CASSHLGPYGVQFF. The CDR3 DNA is TGTGCCAGCAGCCACCTTGGACCATACGGGGTGCAGTTCTTC.

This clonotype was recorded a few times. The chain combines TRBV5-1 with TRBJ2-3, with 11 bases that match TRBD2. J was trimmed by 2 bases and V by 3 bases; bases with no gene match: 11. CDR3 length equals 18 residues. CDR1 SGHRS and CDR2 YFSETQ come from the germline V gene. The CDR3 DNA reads TGCGCCAGCAGCTCAAATCCCCAGACTAGCGGGGACACAGATACGCAGTATTTT. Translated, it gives CASSSNPQTSGDTDTQYF.